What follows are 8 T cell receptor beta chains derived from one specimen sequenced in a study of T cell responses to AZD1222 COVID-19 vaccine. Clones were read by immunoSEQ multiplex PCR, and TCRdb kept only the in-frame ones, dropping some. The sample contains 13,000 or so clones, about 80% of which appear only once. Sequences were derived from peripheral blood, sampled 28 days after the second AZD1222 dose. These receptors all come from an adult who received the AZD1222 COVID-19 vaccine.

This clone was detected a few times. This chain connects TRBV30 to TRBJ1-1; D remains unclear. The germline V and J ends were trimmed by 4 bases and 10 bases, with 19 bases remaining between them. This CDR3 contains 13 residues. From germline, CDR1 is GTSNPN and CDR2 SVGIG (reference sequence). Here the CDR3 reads CAWTVGNLRGAFF. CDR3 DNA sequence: TGTGCCTGGACTGTAGGTAACCTCCGAGGAGCTTTCTTT.

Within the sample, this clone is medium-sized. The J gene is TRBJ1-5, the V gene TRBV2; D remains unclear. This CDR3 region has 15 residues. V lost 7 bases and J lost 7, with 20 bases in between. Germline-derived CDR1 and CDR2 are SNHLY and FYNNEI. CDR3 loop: CASTRDRILGQPQHF. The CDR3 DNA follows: TGTGCCAGCACCAGAGATCGGATTTTGGGCCAGCCCCAGCATTTT.

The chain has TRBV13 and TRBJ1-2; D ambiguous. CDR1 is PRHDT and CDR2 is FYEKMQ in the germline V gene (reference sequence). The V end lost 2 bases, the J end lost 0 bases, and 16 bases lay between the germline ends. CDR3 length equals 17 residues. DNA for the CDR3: TGTGCCAGCAGCTTAAGATTTTCCCCCCCTTCTAACTATGGCTACACCTTC. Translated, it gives CASSLRFSPPSNYGYTF. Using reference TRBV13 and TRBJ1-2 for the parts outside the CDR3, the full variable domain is AAGVIQSPRHLIKEKRETATLKCYPIPRHDTVYWYQQGPGQDPQFLISFYEKMQSDKGSIPDRFSAQQFSDYHSELNMSSLELGDSALYFCASSLRFSPPSNYGYTFGSGTRLTVV.

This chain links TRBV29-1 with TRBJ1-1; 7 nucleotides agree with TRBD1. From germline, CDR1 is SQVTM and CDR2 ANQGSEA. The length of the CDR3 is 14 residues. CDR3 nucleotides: TGCAGTCTGGGGGGAGGGGGCCTGAACACTGAAGCTTTCTTT. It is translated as CSLGGGGLNTEAFF.

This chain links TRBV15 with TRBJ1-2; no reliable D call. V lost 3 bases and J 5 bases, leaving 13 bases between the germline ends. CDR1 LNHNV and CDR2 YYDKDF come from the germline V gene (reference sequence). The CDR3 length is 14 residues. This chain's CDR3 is CATSSPKAPYGYTF. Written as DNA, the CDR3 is TGTGCCACCAGCAGTCCAAAAGCCCCATATGGCTACACCTTC.

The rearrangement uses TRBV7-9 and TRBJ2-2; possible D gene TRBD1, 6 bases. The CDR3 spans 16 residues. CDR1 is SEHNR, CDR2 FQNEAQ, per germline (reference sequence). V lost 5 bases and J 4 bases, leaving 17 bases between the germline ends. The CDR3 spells CASSDTAQGSTGELFF. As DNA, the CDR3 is TGTGCCAGCAGCGACACCGCACAGGGCTCCACCGGGGAGCTGTTTTTT.

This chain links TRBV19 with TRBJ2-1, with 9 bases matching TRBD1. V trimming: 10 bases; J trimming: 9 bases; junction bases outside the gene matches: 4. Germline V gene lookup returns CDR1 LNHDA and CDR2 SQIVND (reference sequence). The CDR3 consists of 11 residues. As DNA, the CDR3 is TGTGCCACCCGACAGGGGGTTGAGCAGTTCTTC. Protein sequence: CATRQGVEQFF. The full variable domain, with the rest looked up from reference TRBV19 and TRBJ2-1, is DGGITQSPKYLFRKEGQNVTLSCEQNLNHDAMYWYRQDPGQGLRLIYYSQIVNDFQKGDIAEGYSVSREKKESFPLTVTSAQKNPTAFYLCATRQGVEQFFGPGTRLTVL.

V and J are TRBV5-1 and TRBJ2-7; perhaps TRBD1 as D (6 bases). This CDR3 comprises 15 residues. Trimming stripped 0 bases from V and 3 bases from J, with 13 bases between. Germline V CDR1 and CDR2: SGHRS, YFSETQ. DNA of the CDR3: TGCGCCAGCAGCTTGGCCCCGGACAGCCACTACGAGCAGTACTTC. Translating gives CASSLAPDSHYEQYF.